The TCR beta chain under discussion was sequenced for a study of OX40 agonist ivuxolimab in advanced cancers. Study conclusions and caveats: Partial responders treated at 0.1-3.0 mg/kg exhibited clonal expansion among the lowest measured. In general, CD8+ T cells held more expanded clones than CD4+ did, on average.

Profiled with immunoSEQ multiplex PCR; TCRdb holds only in-frame clones, not every one. The sample yields 20,000 to 25,000 clones, more than 70% seen once. The CDR3 consists of 12 residues. Deletions cut 4 bases from V and 6 bases from J, with 8 bases between. Germline V gene sequence: CDR1 SEHNR, CDR2 FQNEAQ (reference sequence). A note on this clone: Its specificity is unknown.

V is TRBV7-9 and J is TRBJ2-3; D ambiguous. The material was CD4+ or CD8+ T cells sorted from blood, obtained in a trial of the OX40 agonist ivuxolimab. The receptor was derived from an adult with an advanced solid tumor such as melanoma, head and neck, liver or kidney cancer. CDR3 DNA: TGTGCCAGCAGCTCCTCAGGTGATACGCAGTATTTT. Translated: CASSSSGDTQYF.